What follows are 25 T cell receptor beta chains derived from one specimen sequenced in a study of glioma-infiltrating T cells after dendritic cell vaccination. Sequencing was performed with immunoSEQ multiplex PCR; in TCRdb, only in-frame clones are kept and a portion is missing. The sample has 85,000 to 110,000 clones, roughly 79% seen once. This specimen was blood, taken before dendritic cell vaccination. The receptors come from a human donor with glioblastoma.

The chain recombines TRBV6-6 with TRBJ2-7, with 10 nucleotides matching TRBD1. The germline V gene has CDR1 MNHNY and CDR2 SVGAGI (reference sequence). The length of the CDR3 is 13 residues. V gave up 6 bases and J gave up 4 bases; unmatched junction bases: 3. CDR3 DNA sequence: TGTGCCAGCAGGTGGACAGGGGGGTACGAGCAGTACTTC. Its protein product is CASRWTGGYEQYF.

The rearrangement uses TRBV6-1 and TRBJ1-6; no firm D call. Germline CDR1 and CDR2: MNHNS and SASEGT. Trimming pared 3 bases from V and 1 base from J, leaving 7 bases between. The CDR3 contains 15 residues. CDR3 protein: CASSDEGSYNSPLHF. In DNA form, the CDR3 reads TGTGCCAGCAGTGATGAGGGATCCTATAATTCACCCCTCCACTTT.

The rearrangement joins TRBV19 to TRBJ1-2; 7 bases map to TRBD1. The CDR3 runs 14 residues. Germline CDR1 is LNHDA and CDR2 is SQIVND (reference sequence). Trimming cost V 7 bases and J 4 bases; bases outside gene matches: 9. The CDR3 spells CASNQGQEGYGYTF. CDR3 in DNA: TGTGCCAGTAACCAAGGACAGGAAGGCTATGGCTACACCTTC. Looking up the rest from reference TRBV19 and TRBJ1-2 gives the full variable domain: DGGITQSPKYLFRKEGQNVTLSCEQNLNHDAMYWYRQDPGQGLRLIYYSQIVNDFQKGDIAEGYSVSREKKESFPLTVTSAQKNPTAFYLCASNQGQEGYGYTFGSGTRLTVV.

The rearrangement joins TRBV6-5 to TRBJ2-7, with 8 bases lining up with TRBD1. The CDR3 is 16 amino acids. In germline, CDR1 is MNHEY, CDR2 SVGAGI. With 4 bases clipped from V and 3 bases from J, the junction kept 11 bases outside the gene matches. The CDR3 DNA reads as TGTGCCAGCAGTTCCGGACAGGGTGACATCCACTACGAGCAGTACTTC. Protein: CASSSGQGDIHYEQYF.

This CDR3 reads CASSREGGGNTEAFF. As DNA, the CDR3 is TGCGCCAGCAGCCGGGAAGGCGGCGGGAACACTGAAGCTTTCTTT. V is TRBV5-1 and J is TRBJ1-1, with D unresolved. There are 15 residues in the CDR3. The V end lost 4 bases, the J end lost 1 base, and 14 bases lay between the germline ends. Germline CDR1 SGHRS, CDR2 YFSETQ. Complete variable domain (other parts from reference TRBV5-1 and TRBJ1-1): KAGVTQTPRYLIKTRGQQVTLSCSPISGHRSVSWYQQTPGQGLQFLFEYFSETQRNKGNFPGRFSGRQFSNSRSEMNVSTLELGDSALYLCASSREGGGNTEAFFGQGTRLTVV.

The V gene is TRBV11-2, the J gene TRBJ1-3; D possibly corresponds to TRBD1 (5 bases). Looked up from germline, CDR1 is SGHAT and CDR2 is FQNNGV. The CDR3 has 15 residues. Trimming took off 2 bases at V and 0 bases at J, with 8 bases between the two ends. CDR3 sequence reads: CASSLSGFSGNTIYF. The CDR3 DNA follows: TGTGCCAGCAGCTTATCAGGGTTCTCTGGAAACACCATATATTTT.

The chain couples TRBV7-3 to TRBJ2-7; D is possibly TRBD1 (6 bases). Trimming shortened V by 5 bases and J by 6 bases, and 14 bases separated the two germline ends. The germline gives CDR1 SGHTA, CDR2 FQGTGA. There are 13 residues in the CDR3. The CDR3 DNA sequence: TGTGCCAGCAGCCCAGCAGGGGTTACCGAGCAGTACTTC. Its protein product is CASSPAGVTEQYF.

V is TRBV19 and J is TRBJ1-5; 9 nucleotides align to TRBD1. Trimming took 6 bases from V and 4 from J; bases not matched to a gene: 7. This CDR3 comprises 15 residues. Germline V lookup: CDR1 LNHDA, CDR2 SQIVND (reference sequence). The CDR3 loop is CASRPGQGENQPQHF. CDR3 DNA: TGTGCCAGTAGGCCGGGACAGGGAGAAAATCAGCCCCAGCATTTT.

In this sample, this clone turned up once. This chain joins TRBV7-8 and TRBJ2-7; 9 bases agree with TRBD1. The CDR3 runs 15 residues. From germline, CDR1 is SGHVS and CDR2 FQNEAQ. The V and J ends lost 3 bases and 3 bases, in that order; junction bases with no gene match: 6. CDR3 nucleotide sequence: TGTGCCAGCAGCTTCCGGGACAGGGAGTACTACGAGCAGTACTTC. It translates to CASSFRDREYYEQYF.

This clone showed up just once. The rearrangement uses TRBV19 and TRBJ2-2, with TRBD1 matching 7 bases. Germline trimming cut 5 bases from V and 6 bases from J; bases unmatched to any gene: 6. The CDR3 loop spans 14 amino acids. Germline-derived CDR1 and CDR2 are LNHDA and SQIVND (reference sequence). CDR3 loop: CASSFDRVPGELFF. As DNA, the CDR3 is TGTGCCAGTAGTTTTGACAGGGTTCCCGGGGAGCTGTTTTTT.

V and J are TRBV6-4 and TRBJ1-1, with TRBD1 matching 8 bases. Germline CDR1 and CDR2: MRHNA and SNTAGT. The CDR3 loop spans 13 amino acids. The V and J ends lost 3 bases and 8 bases, in that order; junction bases with no gene match: 5. For the CDR3, the DNA is TGTGCCAGCAGTGATGGACAGGGACGAGAAGCTTTCTTT. This codes for CASSDGQGREAFF.

The genes are TRBV5-1 and TRBJ2-7; 13 bases fit TRBD2. The V and J ends lost 4 bases and 4 bases, in that order; junction bases with no gene match: 5. Germline V CDR1 and CDR2: SGHRS, YFSETQ. The CDR3 has 15 amino acids. The CDR3 nucleotides read TGCGCCAGCAGCGAGGGACTAGCGGGGTCTTACGAGCAGTACTTC. Protein product: CASSEGLAGSYEQYF.

The gene calls are TRBV7-2 and TRBJ2-1; 10 positions match TRBD2. V trimming: 7 bases; J trimming: 9 bases; junction bases outside the gene matches: 12. The germline V gene encodes CDR1 SGHTA and CDR2 FQGNSA. This CDR3 has 15 residues. The CDR3 loop reads CASTPRAGGYIEQFF. In DNA form, the CDR3 reads TGTGCCAGCACACCCCGAGCGGGGGGGTATATTGAGCAGTTCTTC.

This chain connects TRBV7-5 to TRBJ1-1; TRBD1 is the table's D call and was not checked against the DNA. TRBV7-5 is listed as a pseudogene. The CDR3 extends over 13 amino acids. This chain's CDR3 is CARSGRQADEAFF. In DNA, the CDR3 is TGTGCCAGAAGTGGGAGACAGGCCGATGAAGCTTTCTTT.

The chain carries TRBV9 and TRBJ2-7; 14 bases are a match to TRBD2. V shed 4 bases, J shed 2 bases, and the junction held 11 bases outside the gene matches. Germline CDR1 SGDLS, CDR2 YYNGEE. This CDR3 comprises 18 residues. CDR3 residues: CASSPIPGLAGAAYEQYF. CDR3 nucleotides: TGTGCCAGCAGCCCCATCCCGGGACTAGCGGGGGCGGCCTACGAGCAGTACTTC.

The rearrangement joins TRBV27 to TRBJ1-4; perhaps TRBD1 as D (5 bases). V was trimmed by 7 bases and J by 5 bases, leaving 14 bases between them. Per germline, CDR1 MNHEY and CDR2 SMNVEV (reference sequence). The CDR3 is 14 amino acids. DNA of the CDR3: TGTGCCAGCACCGCGGGGGAGGGGAATGAAAAACTGTTTTTT. It translates to CASTAGEGNEKLFF.

The chain is built from TRBV4-3 and TRBJ2-5; 7 positions agree with TRBD1. Per the germline V gene, CDR1 is LGHNA and CDR2 is YSLEER. The CDR3 runs 18 residues. V lost 1 base, J lost 1 base, and 12 bases stayed unmatched. The DNA of the CDR3 is TGCGCCAGCAGCCAAGTGTTACCGGTGGGACAGAGCCAAGAGACCCAGTACTTC. Translating gives CASSQVLPVGQSQETQYF.

The rearrangement uses TRBV7-3 and TRBJ2-5; 9 nucleotides align to TRBD2. Germline CDR1 is SGHTA and CDR2 is FQGTGA. V lost 0 bases, J lost 4 bases, and 6 bases stayed unmatched. The CDR3 loop spans 16 amino acids. The CDR3 sequence: CASSLTSNSGGETQYF. For the CDR3, the DNA is TGTGCCAGCAGCTTAACGAGTAATAGCGGGGGAGAGACCCAGTACTTC.

This rearrangement joins TRBV5-1 to TRBJ1-1, with TRBD1 matching over 11 bases. The CDR3 loop spans 15 amino acids. V was pared by 4 bases and J by 1 base, with 3 bases of the junction left unmatched. Germline assignment: CDR1 SGHRS and CDR2 YFSETQ. The CDR3 DNA is TGCGCCAGCAGCCGGACAGGGGGCGAGAACACTGAAGCTTTCTTT. It specifies CASSRTGGENTEAFF.

The rearrangement uses TRBV19 and TRBJ1-2, with D perhaps TRBD1 (6 bases). Deletions cut 6 bases from V and 4 bases from J, with 12 bases between. Germline V gives CDR1 LNHDA, CDR2 SQIVND (reference sequence). The CDR3 extends over 13 amino acids. The CDR3 is CASRSTGTYGYTF. In nucleotides, the CDR3 is TGTGCCAGTAGGTCGACAGGCACCTATGGCTACACCTTC.

The gene calls are TRBV30 and TRBJ1-2, with 12 bases identical to TRBD1. This CDR3 spans 20 amino acids. The germline V gene has CDR1 GTSNPN and CDR2 SVGIG (reference sequence). V shed 4 bases, J shed 0 bases, and the junction held 18 bases outside the gene matches. The CDR3 here is CAWTLFYVRDRGRSNYGYTF. In DNA, the CDR3 is TGTGCCTGGACCCTATTTTACGTCCGGGACAGGGGGCGATCTAACTATGGCTACACCTTC.

This clone was observed a few times. V is TRBV4-2 and J is TRBJ2-5; 9 bases fit TRBD2. The length of the CDR3 is 18 residues. Germline V lookup: CDR1 LGHNA, CDR2 YNFKEQ. Trimming removed 2 bases from V and 4 bases from J; junction bases left unmatched: 14. The CDR3 DNA reads as TGTGCCAGCAGCCAACCTACAGGGGCGGGGGGGCCGGGAGAGACCCAGTACTTC. Translating it yields CASSQPTGAGGPGETQYF.

The rearrangement uses TRBV7-9 and TRBJ2-2; perhaps TRBD2 as D (6 bases). CDR1 and CDR2 (germline): SEHNR, FQNEAQ (reference sequence). V lost 5 bases and J lost 5, with 18 bases in between. The length of the CDR3 is 16 residues. Here the CDR3 reads CASSKRDFMITGELFF. The CDR3 bases are TGTGCCAGCAGCAAACGGGACTTCATGATTACCGGGGAGCTGTTTTTT.

The chain has TRBV11-2 and TRBJ1-1, with a weak D call TRBD1 (5 bases). The V gene lost 3 bases and the J gene lost 8 bases, with 16 bases spanning the gap. This CDR3 has 14 amino acids. Germline V lookup: CDR1 SGHAT, CDR2 FQNNGV. CDR3 loop: CASSFILGGAEAFF. CDR3 bases: TGTGCCAGCAGCTTCATACTAGGAGGGGCCGAAGCTTTCTTT.

This clone came up a few times. The DNA of the CDR3 is TGTGCCAGCAGTTTCCACCTGACTAGCGGGGAAGAGACCCAGTACTTC. Its protein product is CASSFHLTSGEETQYF. This chain connects TRBV6-5 to TRBJ2-5; TRBD2 matches at 11 bases. This CDR3 region has 16 residues. The J segment lost 3 bases and the V segment lost 4 bases, leaving 7 bases of the junction unmatched. The germline V gene has CDR1 MNHEY and CDR2 SVGAGI.